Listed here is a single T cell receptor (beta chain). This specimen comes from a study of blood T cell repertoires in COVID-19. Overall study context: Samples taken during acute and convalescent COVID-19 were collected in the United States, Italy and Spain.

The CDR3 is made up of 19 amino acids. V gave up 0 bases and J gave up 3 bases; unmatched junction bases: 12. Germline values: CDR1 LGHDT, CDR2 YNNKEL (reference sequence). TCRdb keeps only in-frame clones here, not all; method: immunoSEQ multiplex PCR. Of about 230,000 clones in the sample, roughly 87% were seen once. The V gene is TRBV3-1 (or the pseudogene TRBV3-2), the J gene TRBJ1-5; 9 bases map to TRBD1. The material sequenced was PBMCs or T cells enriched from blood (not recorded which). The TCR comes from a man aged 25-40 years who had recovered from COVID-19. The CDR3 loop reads CASSQDLVGTGRTNQPQHF. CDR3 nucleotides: TGTGCCAGCAGCCAAGATCTGGTGGGGACAGGGCGGACCAATCAGCCCCAGCATTTT.